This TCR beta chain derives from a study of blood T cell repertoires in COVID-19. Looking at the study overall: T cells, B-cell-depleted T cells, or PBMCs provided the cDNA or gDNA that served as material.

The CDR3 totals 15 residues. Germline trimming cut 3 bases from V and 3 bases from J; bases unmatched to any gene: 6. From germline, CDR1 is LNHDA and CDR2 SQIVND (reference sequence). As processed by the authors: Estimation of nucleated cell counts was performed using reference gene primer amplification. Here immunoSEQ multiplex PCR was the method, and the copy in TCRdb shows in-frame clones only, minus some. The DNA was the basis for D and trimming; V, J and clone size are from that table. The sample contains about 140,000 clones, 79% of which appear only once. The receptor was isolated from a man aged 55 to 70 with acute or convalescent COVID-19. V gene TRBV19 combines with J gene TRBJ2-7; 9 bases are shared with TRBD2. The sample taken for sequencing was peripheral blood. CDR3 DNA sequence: TGTGCCAGTAGTATCCTAGCGGGGAAGCTCTACGAGCAGTACTTC. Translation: CASSILAGKLYEQYF. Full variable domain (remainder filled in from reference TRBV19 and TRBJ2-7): DGGITQSPKYLFRKEGQNVTLSCEQNLNHDAMYWYRQDPGQGLRLIYYSQIVNDFQKGDIAEGYSVSREKKESFPLTVTSAQKNPTAFYLCASSILAGKLYEQYFGPGTRLTVT.